This TCR beta chain was retrieved from a study of blood T cell repertoires in COVID-19. Study details: Samples came from the United States, Italy and Spain, spanning acute and convalescent COVID-19. PBMCs, B-cell-depleted T cells, or T cells were the source of the cDNA or gDNA that made up the material.

Deletions cut 5 bases from V and 2 bases from J, with 14 bases between. Germline lookup yields CDR1 SGHAT and CDR2 FQNNGV. The CDR3 contains 15 residues. Original processing notes: Amplified reference gene primers provided the basis for estimating nucleated cell counts. Method: immunoSEQ multiplex PCR; TCRdb's copy keeps in-frame clones and lacks some. V, J and clone size are those of that table, while D and trimming were read from the DNA. The table has about 360,000 clones, about 88% seen once; the top ten hold just over 7%. Patients at the Seattle site were enrolled during active infection and followed longitudinally.

The V call is TRBV11-2, the J call TRBJ2-3, with unresolved D. Sequenced sample: peripheral blood. The TCR comes from a woman between 55 and 75 years old with COVID-19, enrolled during active disease. The CDR3 region is CASSLRGQFTDTQYF. The CDR3 DNA reads as TGTGCCAGCAGCCTCCGAGGCCAGTTCACAGATACGCAGTATTTT.